The present T cell receptor (beta chain) was sequenced within a study of T cell responses to AZD1222 COVID-19 vaccine. Method: immunoSEQ multiplex PCR; TCRdb's copy keeps in-frame clones and lacks some. The sample has 150,000 to 200,000 clones, 90% seen once. Study results and caveats: Most donors were white British, females outnumbered males, and clonal diversity was possibly underestimated. Nearly half of the spike-specific TCRs reportedly recognize variant regions that carry no mutations.

Second doses at about 4 or about 12 weeks were pooled. Worth noting for this clone: Its matching antigen is unknown.

The specimen was peripheral blood, collected 28 days after the second AZD1222 dose. The receptor was isolated from an adult who received the AZD1222 COVID-19 vaccine.

The CDR3: CASSKARGYF. The CDR3 nucleotides read TGTGCCAGCAGCAAAGCCCGGGGGTATTTT. V is TRBV21-1 and J is TRBJ1-3. TRBV21-1 is described as a pseudogene. This CDR3 has 10 amino acids.